Listed below are T cell receptor beta chains from one sample, sequenced in a study of blood T cells in healthy people across ages. MiXCR, run by TCRdb on the 5' RACE reads, gives a single entry per CDR3 protein. The repertoire has around 400,000 distinct CDR3 sequences, more than 45% of them found once; the top ten carry about 54%. Material: blood. The receptors were sampled from a man in his 60s in good health. CDR3s include the opening cysteine and the closing phenylalanine or tryptophan. The D gene is left open where the match is weak. For some rows the clone size is stated as once, few or many, or as a class when expanded; others skip it.

TRBD2 | TRBJ2-3 | TRBV24-1 | few | TGTGCCACCAGTGAACCGGGACTAGCGGGCACAGATACGCAGTATTTT | CATSEPGLAGTDTQYF
. | TRBJ2-7 | TRBV10-3 | . | TGTGCCATCAGTTACTCGCACGAGCAGTACTTC | CAISYSHEQYF
. | TRBJ2-7 | TRBV20-1 | . | TGCAGTGCTAGTGGGGAAAGGCCCTACGAGCAGTACTTC | CSASGERPYEQYF
TRBD2 | TRBJ2-1 | TRBV6-4 | few | TGTGCCAGCAGCGAACTAGCGGGAGGGCCTCAGGATGAGCAGTTCTTC | CASSELAGGPQDEQFF
TRBD1 | TRBJ1-3 | TRBV11-2 | . | TGTGCCAGCAGCTCGACAGGGTTGGCTGGAAACACCATATATTTT | CASSSTGLAGNTIYF
TRBD1 | TRBJ1-6 | TRBV7-9 | once | TGTGCCAGCAGCTCGACAGGGGCCAGCTCCTATAATTCACCCCTCCACTTT | CASSSTGASSYNSPLHF
TRBD1 | TRBJ2-3 | TRBV10-2 | few | TGCGCCAGCAGATTACAGGGGGCCACTACAGATACGCAGTATTTT | CASRLQGATTDTQYF
. | TRBJ1-2 | TRBV28 | . | TGTGCCAGCGGCCCCGAGACAGGCATAAGAGGCTACACCTTC | CASGPETGIRGYTF
TRBD1 | TRBJ1-2 | TRBV29-1 | . | TGCAGCGTTACGACAGGGGATGGCTACACCTTC | CSVTTGDGYTF
. | TRBJ1-2 | TRBV29-1 | few | TGCAGCGTTGAAGTAGGACTCAACTATGGCTACACCTTC | CSVEVGLNYGYTF
TRBD2 | TRBJ2-1 | TRBV19 | . | TGTGCCAGTAGTATGTTTTACGGGGGGGCCTCTAATGAGCAGTTCTTC | CASSMFYGGASNEQFF
TRBD2 | TRBJ2-7 | TRBV4-2 | . | TGTGCCAGCAGCCAAGGGGTAGCGGGGGGGGCTTACGAGCAGTACTTC | CASSQGVAGGAYEQYF
TRBD1 | TRBJ1-2 | TRBV10-3 | few | TGTGCCATCAGTGGGACAGGGGATGGCTACACCTTC | CAISGTGDGYTF
TRBD2 | TRBJ2-7 | TRBV29-1 | . | TGCAGCGTGGCAGCGGGAGGGCCTTACGGGCAGTACTTC | CSVAAGGPYGQYF
. | TRBJ1-4 | TRBV10-3 | . | TGTGCCATCAGCCCGGGAGAAGGAAATGAAAAACTGTTTTTT | CAISPGEGNEKLFF
. | TRBJ2-1 | TRBV7-9 | . | TGTGCCAACAGCTTCTTGGGGGATTGGAGAAATGAGCAGTTCTTC | CANSFLGDWRNEQFF
. | TRBJ2-3 | TRBV11-2 | once | TGTGCCAGCAGCTTTACAGGGAGAACAGATACGCAGTATTTT | CASSFTGRTDTQYF
. | TRBJ1-3 | TRBV7-9 | . | TGTGCCAGCAGCCCGCAGGGAAACACCATATATTTT | CASSPQGNTIYF
TRBD2 | TRBJ2-1 | TRBV29-1 | once | TGCAGCGTTGACAAAGGGGCGACTAGCGGGAGTTCTTTTCCTAATGAGCAGTTCTTC | CSVDKGATSGSSFPNEQFF
TRBD1 | TRBJ2-5 | TRBV27 | few | TGTGCCAGCAGCTTTAGCCGACAGGGGGGAGAGACCCAGTACTTC | CASSFSRQGGETQYF
. | TRBJ2-4 | TRBV12-3/TRBV12-4 | . | TGTGCCAGCAGTTTGGGTGGGAACATTCAGTACTTC | CASSLGGNIQYF
TRBD2 | TRBJ2-5 | TRBV20-1 | . | TGCAGTGCCACGGGACTAGCGGGAGGCAGCCAGCAGACCCAGTACTTC | CSATGLAGGSQQTQYF
. | TRBJ1-2 | TRBV20-1 | . | TGCAGTGCTAGTGGGGCAGGGGTTGCCCCTAACTATGGCTACACCTTC | CSASGAGVAPNYGYTF
TRBD2 | TRBJ2-1 | TRBV29-1 | . | TGCAGCGTTTTAGGTAGAAGTACTAGCGGGACCTACAATGAGCAGTTCTTC | CSVLGRSTSGTYNEQFF